The 27 T cell receptor beta chains given below trace back to one sample, sequenced in a study of T-cell reconstitution after alpha-beta-depleted transplantation in children. Molecular barcoding with unique molecular identifiers was used for the TCRbeta library. A single record per CDR3 protein comes from TCRdb applying MiXCR to the PCR reads. The top ten clones hold over 0.95% of a sample with about 640,000 distinct CDR3 sequences, 16% of them seen once. Material: PBMCs from the stem cell graft donor, obtained from the stem cell graft. These receptors came from a human donor who donated a stem cell graft to a child with acute myeloid leukemia.

V gene TRBV20-1 combines with J gene TRBJ2-5; D is possibly TRBD1 (5 bases). CDR3 length: 15 residues. Looked up from germline, CDR1 is DFQATT and CDR2 is SNEGSKA (reference sequence). V lost 5 bases and J lost 2, with 18 bases in between. The CDR3 DNA reads as TGCAGTGCTTCTGGGGCCTTTACGTCGCAAGAGACCCAGTACTTC. This codes for CSASGAFTSQETQYF.

This clonotype was recorded at least ten times. The CDR3: CAAAGQGNSPLHF. CDR3 DNA sequence: TGTGCCGCGGCCGGACAGGGGAATTCACCCCTCCACTTT. The J gene is TRBJ1-6, the V gene TRBV6-1; 9 bases map to TRBD1. This CDR3 contains 13 residues. V was clipped by 11 bases and J by 7 bases; unmatched bases: 6. Germline lookup yields CDR1 MNHNS and CDR2 SASEGT.

This clonotype was found many times. This chain joins TRBV29-1 and TRBJ2-3, with 11 bases matching TRBD2. V lost 5 bases, J lost 10 bases, and 17 bases stayed unmatched. CDR1 is SQVTM and CDR2 is ANQGSEA in the germline V gene. The CDR3 is 16 amino acids. The CDR3 sequence is CSVKTRLAGGKSPQYF. The CDR3 DNA is TGCAGCGTTAAAACTCGGCTAGCGGGGGGAAAGAGTCCGCAGTATTTT.

V usage is TRBV12-3 or TRBV12-4 and J usage is TRBJ2-1; tentatively, D is TRBD1 or TRBD2 (6 bases each). The CDR3 length is 19 residues. Trimming removed 0 bases at V and 3 bases at J, with 21 bases between. CDR3 nucleotides: TGTGCCAGCAGTTTAGCGGGGGGCCGAATAGACATCTTCTACAATGAGCAGTTCTTC. Protein sequence: CASSLAGGRIDIFYNEQFF.

This clonotype has at least ten counts. This chain links TRBV20-1 with TRBJ2-5; TRBD2 agrees at 10 bases. The junction had 3 bases not matched to a gene; V was cut back by 0 bases and J by 5 bases. This CDR3 has 14 amino acids. CDR1 is DFQATT and CDR2 is SNEGSKA in the germline V gene (reference sequence). The CDR3 protein is CSARDSSGGETQYF. The CDR3 nucleotides are TGCAGTGCTAGAGATTCTAGCGGGGGTGAGACCCAGTACTTC.

There are many counts of this clonotype. The chain carries TRBV6-1 and TRBJ2-1; D might be TRBD2 (6 bases). This CDR3 is built from 15 residues. V was clipped by 6 bases and J by 2 bases, with 14 bases between them. The germline gives CDR1 MNHNS, CDR2 SASEGT. This CDR3 is CASSPSGSAYNEQFF. The CDR3 coding sequence is TGTGCCAGCAGCCCGAGCGGGTCAGCCTACAATGAGCAGTTCTTC.

The sample holds many counts of this clonotype. V usage is TRBV7-2 and J usage is TRBJ1-2; no definite D call. This CDR3 is built from 13 residues. Between the trimmed V and J ends, which lost 0 bases and 6 bases, there was a span of 8 bases. CDR1 and CDR2 (germline): SGHTA, FQGNSA. The CDR3 region is CASSLARTDGYTF. In DNA, the CDR3 is TGTGCCAGCAGCTTAGCTCGGACGGATGGCTACACCTTC.

The chain employs TRBV7-2 and TRBJ1-4, with D possibly TRBD1 on 5 matching bases. This CDR3 has 14 amino acids. V was trimmed by 8 bases and J by 4 bases, leaving 14 bases between them. Germline-derived CDR1 and CDR2 are SGHTA and FQGNSA. The CDR3 loop is CASSRAAYNEKLFF. The CDR3 DNA sequence: TGTGCCAGCTCCAGGGCGGCGTATAATGAAAAACTGTTTTTT. Using reference TRBV7-2 and TRBJ1-4 for the parts outside the CDR3, the full variable domain is GAGVSQSPSNKVTEKGKDVELRCDPISGHTALYWYRQSLGQGLEFLIYFQGNSAPDKSGLPSDRFSAERTGGSVSTLTIQRTQQEDSAVYLCASSRAAYNEKLFFGSGTQLSVL.

This clonotype has at least ten counts. The chain has TRBV7-2 and TRBJ1-6; TRBD1 might be the D (6 bases). The germline CDR1 and CDR2 sequences are SGHTA and FQGNSA. CDR3 length: 15 amino acids. Trimming took off 5 bases at V and 10 bases at J, with 18 bases between the two ends. CDR3 protein: CASSPGRGGLSPLHF. CDR3 sequence (DNA): TGTGCCAGCAGCCCCGGTCGGGGGGGCTTGTCACCCCTCCACTTT.

This rearrangement joins TRBV4-2 to TRBJ2-1; TRBD2 aligns across 10 bases. The ends lost 4 bases at V and 7 bases at J; junction bases unmatched: 10. There are 16 residues in the CDR3. CDR1 is LGHNA and CDR2 is YNFKEQ in the germline V gene. The CDR3 DNA reads TGTGCCAGCAGCCCCCAACCCAGCGGGGGGGAAAATGAGCAGTTCTTC. Its protein product is CASSPQPSGGENEQFF.

Comment on this clonotype: A much more abundant neighbour one base away suggests this may be a read error. V usage is TRBV20-1 and J usage is TRBJ1-4; D not resolved. This CDR3 contains 15 residues. The germline CDR1 and CDR2 sequences are DFQATT and SNEGSKA (reference sequence). CDR3 nucleotides: TGCAGTGCTAGAGATCTCAAGGGAACCCACGAAAAACTGTCTTTT. Amino acid sequence: CSARDLKGTHEKLSF.

This clonotype showed up many times. This chain connects TRBV20-1 to TRBJ1-2, with 7 bases that match TRBD1. With V trimmed by 3 bases and J by 4 bases, 8 bases remained unmatched. The CDR3 has 14 residues. Germline CDR1 DFQATT, CDR2 SNEGSKA (reference sequence). CDR3: CSASATGFRYGYTF. The CDR3 DNA is TGCAGTGCTAGTGCGACAGGGTTTCGCTATGGCTACACCTTC.

Ten or more counts support this clonotype. The chain combines TRBV20-1 with TRBJ2-3, with 10 bases fitting TRBD2. Per germline, CDR1 DFQATT and CDR2 SNEGSKA (reference sequence). V dropped 5 bases and J dropped 1; count of bases not matched to a gene: 3. The CDR3 loop spans 14 amino acids. DNA for the CDR3: TGCAGTGCTTCTAGCGGGGGCCGCACAGATACGCAGTATTTT. Translating it yields CSASSGGRTDTQYF.

This clonotype was counted ten times or more. The chain uses TRBV20-1 and TRBJ1-2; D might be TRBD1 (5 bases). Per the germline V gene, CDR1 is DFQATT and CDR2 is SNEGSKA (reference sequence). V lost 5 bases and J 6 bases, leaving 13 bases between the germline ends. The CDR3 covers 12 residues. The chain's CDR3 is CSAPSGGDGYTF. CDR3 bases: TGCAGTGCTCCATCGGGGGGGGATGGCTACACCTTC.

J is TRBJ1-5 and V is TRBV4-1; the D gene is possibly TRBD1 (6 bases). Between the trimmed V and J ends, which lost 6 bases and 6 bases, there was a span of 18 bases. The length of the CDR3 is 15 residues. Germline-derived CDR1 and CDR2 are MGHRA and YSYEKL. CDR3 coding DNA: TGCGCCAGCAGTCCGCTGGGGGCTTTGTTTCAGCCCCAGCATTTT. Translated, it gives CASSPLGALFQPQHF.

This chain joins TRBV6-2 or TRBV6-3 and TRBJ1-4; D is unresolved. Germline V gives CDR1 MNHEY, CDR2 SVGEGT. Trimming left V 2 bases short and J 8 bases short, with 12 bases between. The CDR3 contains 14 residues. The CDR3 region has the DNA TGTGCCAGCAGTTACCAGCACGCGGGCGAAAAACTGTTTTTT. The encoded protein is CASSYQHAGEKLFF.

This clonotype showed up just a few times. The chain employs TRBV20-1 and TRBJ2-7; TRBD1 or TRBD2 may be the D gene (5 bases each). From germline, CDR1 is DFQATT and CDR2 SNEGSKA (reference sequence). V lost 2 bases to trimming and J lost 2 bases, with 16 bases between them. The CDR3 loop spans 15 amino acids. The CDR3 bases are TGCAGTGCTAGAAACCCCGGGACCCCCGCCTACGAGCAGTACTTC. This encodes CSARNPGTPAYEQYF.

This clonotype showed up just a few times. The chain employs TRBV7-2 and TRBJ2-7; 9 nucleotides match TRBD1. The CDR3 covers 14 residues. J was trimmed by 3 bases and V by 5 bases; bases with no gene match: 5. Germline CDR1 reads SGHTA; CDR2 reads FQGNSA. This CDR3 reads CASSLDRGYYEQYF. In DNA, the CDR3 is TGTGCCAGCAGCCTAGACAGGGGGTACTACGAGCAGTACTTC. Full variable domain (rest looked up from reference TRBV7-2 and TRBJ2-7): GAGVSQSPSNKVTEKGKDVELRCDPISGHTALYWYRQSLGQGLEFLIYFQGNSAPDKSGLPSDRFSAERTGGSVSTLTIQRTQQEDSAVYLCASSLDRGYYEQYFGPGTRLTVT.

This chain connects TRBV20-1 to TRBJ1-6; D is undetermined. Trimming took 1 base from V and 0 from J, leaving 16 bases between them. CDR3 size: 18 residues. CDR1 and CDR2 from the germline V gene are DFQATT and SNEGSKA (reference sequence). CDR3 protein: CSARAGEGFSSYNSPLHF. In DNA form, the CDR3 reads TGCAGTGCTAGAGCCGGAGAAGGGTTTAGCTCCTATAATTCACCCCTCCACTTT.

This clonotype was observed many times. The CDR3 reads CASTTQQGLGSAQYF. CDR3 DNA sequence: TGTGCCAGCACCACGCAACAGGGCCTGGGGTCGGCCCAGTACTTC. The genes are TRBV12-3 or TRBV12-4 and TRBJ2-5; TRBD1 might be the D (6 bases). Trimming left V 7 bases short and J 9 bases short, with 24 bases between. CDR3 length equals 15 residues.

The chain uses TRBV12-3 or TRBV12-4 and TRBJ1-4, with TRBD1 matching 10 bases. The CDR3 is made up of 15 amino acids. The trim removed 4 bases at V and 6 bases at J, leaving 5 bases unmatched. As DNA, the CDR3 is TGTGCCAGCAGTTCAAGGACAGGGGGAGATGAAAAACTGTTTTTT. Encoded protein: CASSSRTGGDEKLFF.

Details on this clonotype: The likely explanation is a read error, given a far larger clone one base away. CDR3 sequence: CASNPLNEQFF. The CDR3 bases are TGTGCCAGCAACCCCTTAAATGAGCAGTTCTTC. The chain joins TRBV7-1 to TRBJ2-1; D gene ambiguous. TRBV7-1 is recorded as an ORF, its role being uncertain. Trimming stripped 7 bases from V and 7 bases from J, with 8 bases between. There are 11 residues in the CDR3.

This clonotype was seen more than once but under ten times. The chain employs TRBV3-1 and TRBJ2-1; the match to TRBD1 covers 9 bases. V shed 2 bases and J 3 bases; nucleotides not matched to a gene: 5. This CDR3 is 16 amino acids long. Germline V lookup: CDR1 LGHDT, CDR2 YNNKEL (reference sequence). The DNA for the CDR3 is TGTGCCAGCAGCCAAAGAGGGGACAGGGACTACAATGAGCAGTTCTTC. Translated: CASSQRGDRDYNEQFF.

A note on this clonotype: A read error may produce the germline difference seen at one junction end. This chain connects TRBV4-3 to TRBJ2-7, with D perhaps matching TRBD2 (7 bases). The CDR3 is made up of 14 amino acids. The V gene's germline CDR1 is LGHNA and CDR2 YSLEER. Here the CDR3 reads CASSQELRGQERYF. The CDR3 nucleotides read TGCGCCAGCAGCCAAGAGTTGCGGGGGCAAGAGCGGTACTTC.

This clonotype was detected ten times or more. This chain connects TRBV29-1 to TRBJ1-1, with 7 bases aligning to TRBD1. The germline V gene has CDR1 SQVTM and CDR2 ANQGSEA. V was clipped by 4 bases and J by 11 bases; unmatched bases: 4. The CDR3 has 10 residues. CDR3 amino acids: CSVVTGSAFF. Here the CDR3 DNA reads TGCAGCGTTGTGACAGGGAGTGCTTTCTTT. Filled out from reference TRBV29-1 and TRBJ1-1, the complete variable domain reads SAVISQKPSRDICQRGTSLTIQCQVDSQVTMMFWYRQQPGQSLTLIATANQGSEATYESGFVIDKFPISRPNLTFSTLTVSNMSPEDSSIYLCSVVTGSAFFGQGTRLTVV.

This clonotype has ten or more counts. The CDR3 region is CSAQPLDGLTSGNTIYF. CDR3 nucleotide sequence: TGCAGTGCTCAGCCACTCGACGGACTTACCTCTGGAAACACCATATATTTT. The J gene is TRBJ1-3, the V gene TRBV20-1; no definite D call. CDR1 and CDR2 from the germline V gene are DFQATT and SNEGSKA (reference sequence). V was trimmed by 5 bases and J by 0 bases, leaving 20 bases between them. The CDR3 length is 17 residues.

This clonotype was recorded at least ten times. The chain couples TRBV20-1 to TRBJ2-7, with D unresolved. CDR1 DFQATT and CDR2 SNEGSKA come from the germline V gene (reference sequence). This CDR3 is built from 12 residues. The ends were cut back, 1 base at V and 4 bases at J, with 8 bases in the middle. As DNA, the CDR3 is TGCAGTGCTAGAGGAACGTCGTACGAGCAGTACTTC. This sequence encodes CSARGTSYEQYF.